This T cell receptor (beta chain) originates from a study of neurological immune-mediated disorders. Study-level results: The level of TCR clonal expansion was highest in patients with HTLV-1-associated myelopathy and lowest in multiple sclerosis, where it fell below the level seen in healthy controls. Private repertoires in all groups were suggested by the finding that expanded clones across subjects shared no CDR3 amino acid sequences.

The team produced cDNA through 5'RACE using 10-nucleotide random UMIs. One entry per CDR3 protein results from TCRdb running MiXCR on the 5' RACE reads. The repertoire holds some 54,000 distinct CDR3 sequences, with approximately 12% as singletons. The CDR3 loop spans 14 amino acids. The V gene lost 9 bases and the J gene lost 9 bases, with 18 bases spanning the gap. Germline CDR1 reads MDHEN; CDR2 reads SYDVKM. This clonotype has ten or more counts. Its antigen remains unidentified. The time point is: longitudinal time-point 1 (baseline). Material for sequencing was PBMCs. The receptor was derived from a male donor with HTLV-1-associated myelopathy (HAM/TSP). V gene TRBV28 combines with J gene TRBJ1-6; TRBD1 might be the D (5 bases). CDR3 amino acids: CASWTGQGVSPLHF. The CDR3 DNA is TGTGCCAGTTGGACCGGGCAAGGGGTTTCACCCCTCCACTTT.